The next 9 T cell receptor beta chains were all read from a single sample in a study of post-analysis software for immune sequencing data. Findings of the study overall: A few TRBV segments appeared more often in patients than in controls, and TRBV5-6, TRBV5-1 and TRBV20-1 were among these.

Their target antigens are unknown. Each TCR beta cDNA library carried unique molecular identifiers. TCRdb recomputed calls from the PCR reads with MiXCR, one row per CDR3 protein. The sample has about 170,000 distinct CDR3 sequences; over 25% are singletons. The sample taken for sequencing was blood. These receptors all come from a girl between 5 and 17 years old with multiple sclerosis.

This clonotype occurred many times. The chain combines TRBV5-1 with TRBJ2-7; D unclear. This CDR3 spans 15 amino acids. The germline CDR1 and CDR2 sequences are SGHRS and YFSETQ. Between the trimmed V and J ends, which lost 0 bases and 1 base, there was a span of 11 bases. The CDR3 here is CASSLGYGQSYEQYF. CDR3 coding DNA: TGCGCCAGCAGCTTGGGGTATGGGCAATCCTACGAGCAGTACTTC.

This clonotype was counted at least ten times. This chain connects TRBV29-1 to TRBJ1-2; no firm D call. The CDR3 is made up of 12 amino acids. V dropped 0 bases and J dropped 4 bases, with 6 bases sitting between them. Germline V lookup: CDR1 SQVTM, CDR2 ANQGSEA. CDR3 bases: TGCAGCGTTGAAGACAGCGCCTATGGCTACACCTTC. This translates into CSVEDSAYGYTF.

About this clonotype itself: Compared with germline, one end of the junction differs, possibly owing to a read error. The V gene is TRBV12-3 or TRBV12-4, the J gene TRBJ2-3, with 12 nucleotides matching TRBD2. There are 15 residues in the CDR3. The CDR3 region is CASRPGLAGTDAQYF. Here the CDR3 DNA reads TGTGCCAGCAGGCCGGGACTAGCGGGCACAGATGCGCAGTATTTT.

A remark on this clonotype: A read error may produce the germline difference seen at one junction end. J is TRBJ2-3 and V is TRBV18; D uncertain. The germline V gene has CDR1 KGHSH and CDR2 LQKENI. There are 13 residues in the CDR3. The CDR3 is CAGSYQQGDTQYF. The CDR3 DNA reads TGTGCCGGCTCCTATCAACAAGGAGATACGCAGTATTTT.

This chain joins TRBV29-1 and TRBJ2-7; D could derive from TRBD1 or TRBD2 (6 bases each). The germline CDR1 and CDR2 sequences are SQVTM and ANQGSEA. The CDR3 consists of 13 residues. V lost 4 bases and J 10 bases, leaving 20 bases between the germline ends. In nucleotides, the CDR3 is TGCAGCGTTGGCGGGACAATGACGGACACCCAGTACTTC. The encoded protein is CSVGGTMTDTQYF.

This clonotype was seen more than once but under ten times. This sequence joins TRBV20-1 and TRBJ2-2, with D possibly TRBD1 on 6 matching bases. Trimming cost V 6 bases and J 2 bases, with 13 bases left between them. The length of the CDR3 is 14 residues. Per germline, CDR1 DFQATT and CDR2 SNEGSKA (reference sequence). CDR3 sequence: CSAPGQTNTGELFF. The CDR3 nucleotides are TGCAGTGCACCCGGACAGACAAACACCGGGGAGCTGTTTTTT.

V usage is TRBV5-6 and J usage is TRBJ2-4; 8 positions match TRBD1. Trimming removed 4 bases from V and 13 bases from J; junction bases left unmatched: 13. Germline CDR1 reads SGHDT; CDR2 reads YYEEEE. The CDR3 length is 14 residues. CDR3 bases: TGTGCCAGCAGCGGTACAGGGGGTCGATACGGGCAGTACTTC. As protein: CASSGTGGRYGQYF. The variable domain in full, with the rest retrieved from reference TRBV5-6 and TRBJ2-4, is DAGVTQSPTHLIKTRGQQVTLRCSPKSGHDTVSWYQQALGQGPQFIFQYYEEEERQRGNFPDRFSGHQFPNYSSELNVNALLLGDSALYLCASSGTGGRYGQYFGAGTRLSVL.

V gene TRBV12-3 or TRBV12-4 combines with J gene TRBJ1-1; D unclear. CDR3 length: 14 residues. Trimming left V 5 bases short and J 5 bases short, with 15 bases between. The CDR3: CASSRSVLGTEAFF. CDR3 bases: TGTGCCAGCAGTCGGTCGGTGCTTGGGACTGAAGCTTTCTTT.

This clonotype was seen more than once but under ten times. The gene calls are TRBV20-1 and TRBJ2-3, with 7 bases that match TRBD2. The CDR3 runs to 16 residues. Germline CDR1 is DFQATT and CDR2 is SNEGSKA (reference sequence). Unmatched junction bases numbered 8, after V lost 0 bases and J lost 2 bases. CDR3 amino acids: CSARDPVGGYTDTQYF. The CDR3 DNA reads as TGCAGTGCTAGAGATCCCGTGGGAGGGTACACAGATACGCAGTATTTT.